This T cell receptor beta chain was documented in a study of T cells after yellow fever vaccination. This clonotype was found once. Its antigen is unidentified. TCRdb redid the calling of the 5' RACE reads with MiXCR, one entry per CDR3 protein. The sample includes approximately 69,000 distinct CDR3 sequences, 5% to 6.5% seen only once; the top ten take around 2.2%. Overall study results and limits: Primary-vaccination clones mostly resurfaced post-booster (roughly 97% CD4, under 90% CD8).

Germline CDR1 SGHAT, CDR2 FQNNGV. With 11 bases clipped from V and 4 bases from J, the junction kept 26 bases outside the gene matches. The CDR3 consists of 19 residues. The chain recombines TRBV11-2 with TRBJ2-7; 10 nucleotides match TRBD1. The source of this sequence is a man aged 18 to 30 who received the YFV17D yellow fever vaccine. The sequencing used CD4+ T cells sorted from PBMCs, collected approximately 15 days after the first yellow fever vaccination. The chain's CDR3 is CAFCRTRQGAWVQGYEQYF. In DNA, the CDR3 is TGTGCCTTCTGCCGCACCCGACAGGGGGCGTGGGTGCAGGGGTACGAGCAGTACTTC.